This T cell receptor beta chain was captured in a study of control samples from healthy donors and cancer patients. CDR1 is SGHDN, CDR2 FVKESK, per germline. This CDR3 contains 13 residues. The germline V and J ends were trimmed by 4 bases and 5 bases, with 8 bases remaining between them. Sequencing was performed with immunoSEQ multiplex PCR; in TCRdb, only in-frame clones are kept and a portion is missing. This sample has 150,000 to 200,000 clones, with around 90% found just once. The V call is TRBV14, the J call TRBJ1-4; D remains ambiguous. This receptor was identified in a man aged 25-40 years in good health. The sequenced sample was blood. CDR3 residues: CASSRAQNEKLFF. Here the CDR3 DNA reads TGTGCCAGCAGCCGGGCTCAGAATGAAAAACTGTTTTTT.